This T cell receptor (beta chain) stems from a study of blood T cells in healthy people across ages. This clonotype was seen more than once but under ten times. Antigen specificity is unknown. This may come from a read error, since a much larger clone is one base off. The study, taken as a whole, reports: Naive CD4+ cells and diversity were both higher in long-lived donors than in aged donors.

A second PCR, run for about 7 to 11 cycles, used a sample-barcoded 5' primer plus a J-beta primer mix. With 12 random nucleotides, a template-switch adaptor tagged each individual cDNA molecule. TCRdb processed the 5' RACE reads anew with MiXCR; each CDR3 protein has one entry. The sample lists 900,000 to 950,000 distinct CDR3 sequences; roughly 28% were seen once. This CDR3 spans 15 amino acids. CDR1 is SGHRS, CDR2 YFSETQ, per germline. The data were also submitted as part of a second study, on T cells of mothers and their children. That publication notes: Per mother, over 8 million TCR beta CDR3 reads were obtained; per child, about 3.3 million.

Input material: blood. The rearrangement links TRBV5-1 to TRBJ2-1; tentatively, D is TRBD1 or TRBD2 (5 bases each). The receptor's source is a woman aged 40-49 years in good health. CDR3 amino acids: CAGSLGPSQYNEQFF. The CDR3 DNA reads as TGCGCCGGCAGCTTGGGACCCAGCCAGTACAATGAGCAGTTCTTC. Complete variable domain (other parts from reference TRBV5-1 and TRBJ2-1): KAGVTQTPRYLIKTRGQQVTLSCSPISGHRSVSWYQQTPGQGLQFLFEYFSETQRNKGNFPGRFSGRQFSNSRSEMNVSTLELGDSALYLCAGSLGPSQYNEQFFGPGTRLTVL.